These T cell receptor beta chains were read from a single sample in a study of T cell changes during pregnancy in multiple sclerosis. Profiling relied on immunoSEQ multiplex PCR, and the TCRdb table lists in-frame clones only, not all of them. The data contain 54,000 or so clones, 93% of them singletons. Specimen: CD4+ T cells from peripheral blood mononuclear cells, collected before pregnancy. These receptors all stem from a female donor with multiple sclerosis, enrolled in a pregnancy study. Each CDR3 is given with its conserved first and last residue. D genes are given only for firm matches. Rows give clone size only sometimes, using once, few, many, or a class for an expanded clone.

J | size | D | V | CDR3 | DNA
TRBJ1-2 | NA | NA | TRBV4-3 | CASSQGSGILDGYTF | TGCGCCAGCAGCCAAGGGTCCGGGATCCTGGATGGCTACACCTTC
TRBJ2-7 | NA | TRBD1 | TRBV7-9 | CASSSRQGGTYEQYF | TGTGCCAGCAGCTCCAGACAGGGGGGCACCTACGAGCAGTACTTC
TRBJ1-2 | NA | NA | TRBV7-2 | CASSSLNFRGYTF | TGTGCCAGCAGCTCCCTCAATTTTCGGGGCTACACCTTC
TRBJ1-1 | NA | NA | TRBV9 | CASSVAPGENTEAFF | TGTGCCAGCAGCGTAGCCCCAGGGGAGAACACTGAAGCTTTCTTT
TRBJ2-2 | NA | TRBD1 | TRBV28 | CAAQGGAGELFF | TGTGCCGCACAGGGGGGTGCCGGGGAGCTGTTTTTT
TRBJ1-1 | once | NA | TRBV30 | CAWRGTLNTEAFF | TGTGCCTGGAGGGGCACATTGAACACTGAAGCTTTCTTT
TRBJ2-7 | once | NA | TRBV7-2 | CASSSGQNHYEQYF | TGTGCCAGCAGCTCCGGACAAAACCACTACGAGCAGTACTTC
TRBJ2-3 | NA | TRBD2 | TRBV7-9 | CASSLYVAGFTDTQYF | TGTGCCAGCAGCCTATATGTAGCGGGATTCACAGATACGCAGTATTTT
TRBJ1-5 | NA | TRBD1 | TRBV2 | CASGPGQGRYGQPQHF | TGTGCCAGCGGACCGGGACAGGGGCGTTACGGTCAGCCCCAGCATTTT
TRBJ1-3 | few | NA | TRBV21-1 | CASSTEQGAGNTIYF | TGTGCCAGCAGCACCGAACAGGGGGCTGGAAACACCATATATTTT
TRBJ2-1 | NA | TRBD2 | TRBV19 | CASSSGTSGYNEQFF | TGTGCCAGTAGTTCTGGGACTAGCGGTTACAATGAGCAGTTCTTC
TRBJ2-7 | NA | TRBD1 | TRBV5-4 | CASSLRGTDEQYF | TGTGCCAGCAGCTTGAGGGGGACAGACGAGCAGTACTTC
TRBJ1-6 | NA | NA | TRBV4-3 | CASSQERAGVSPLHF | TGCGCCAGCAGCCAAGAACGGGCGGGGGTTTCACCCCTCCACTTT
TRBJ2-7 | NA | NA | TRBV11-1 | CASSRYRTSYEQYF | TGTGCCAGCAGCCGCTACCGTACCTCCTACGAGCAGTACTTC
TRBJ1-2 | once | NA | TRBV13 | CASSLRLESYTF | TGTGCCAGCAGCTTAAGACTCGAGAGCTACACCTTC
TRBJ2-5 | NA | TRBD2 | TRBV30 | CAWSVGLAVLQETQYF | TGTGCCTGGAGTGTAGGACTAGCGGTACTCCAAGAGACCCAGTACTTC
TRBJ2-7 | once | TRBD1 | TRBV5-1 | CASSLVGDRGEQYF | TGCGCCAGCAGCTTGGTTGGAGACAGGGGGGAGCAGTACTTC
TRBJ2-5 | NA | TRBD2 | TRBV7-7 | CASSLDGGRAGETQYF | TGTGCTAGCAGCTTAGATGGCGGGAGGGCCGGAGAGACCCAGTACTTC
TRBJ2-1 | NA | TRBD1 | TRBV9 | CASSPGQGSYNEQFF | TGTGCCAGCAGCCCGGGACAGGGCTCCTACAATGAGCAGTTCTTC
TRBJ1-2 | NA | TRBD1 | TRBV6-1 | CASSEQQGADYGYTF | TGTGCCAGCAGTGAGCAGCAGGGGGCAGACTATGGCTACACCTTC
TRBJ1-5 | NA | NA | TRBV7-2 | CASSSGGQPQHF | TGTGCCAGCAGCTCGGGTGGACAGCCCCAGCATTTT
TRBJ2-5 | NA | NA | TRBV29-1 | CSATGSRETQYF | TGCAGCGCCACGGGAAGCAGAGAGACCCAGTACTTC
TRBJ1-1 | NA | TRBD1 | TRBV11-3 | CASSSGLQGGRTEAFF | TGTGCCAGCAGCTCAGGATTACAGGGGGGAAGGACTGAAGCTTTCTTT
TRBJ2-7 | NA | TRBD2 | TRBV6-5 | CASSYSMTSGRREQYF | TGTGCCAGCAGTTACTCGATGACTAGCGGGAGACGCGAGCAGTACTTC
TRBJ2-7 | NA | TRBD1 | TRBV28 | CASSLRTGPRWEYF | TGTGCCAGCAGCCTCAGGACAGGACCACGATGGGAGTACTTC
TRBJ1-5 | NA | TRBD1 | TRBV2 | CASRGGRVGSNQPQHF | TGTGCCAGCAGAGGGGGCAGGGTGGGAAGCAATCAGCCCCAGCATTTT
TRBJ2-5 | NA | TRBD2 | TRBV5-8 | CASSGGLREQETQYF | TGTGCCAGCAGCGGGGGGTTGCGGGAGCAAGAGACCCAGTACTTC
TRBJ2-7 | NA | TRBD1 | TRBV6-5 | CASSRRTGQAYEQYF | TGTGCCAGCAGTCGTCGGACAGGGCAAGCCTACGAGCAGTACTTC
TRBJ2-7 | once | TRBD1 | TRBV6-1 | CASSQDRAINEQYF | TGTGCCAGCAGCCAGGACAGGGCTATAAACGAGCAGTACTTC
TRBJ2-7 | NA | NA | TRBV9 | CASSVGLGSGEQYF | TGTGCCAGCAGCGTTGGACTCGGGTCGGGGGAGCAGTACTTC
TRBJ2-3 | NA | TRBD2 | TRBV15 | CATSRGPPTSANTQYF | TGTGCCACCAGCAGAGGACCCCCCACTAGCGCTAATACGCAGTATTTT
TRBJ1-1 | NA | NA | TRBV11-1 | CASSPRDNTEAFF | TGTGCCAGCAGCCCGCGGGACAACACTGAAGCTTTCTTT
TRBJ1-4 | NA | NA | TRBV18 | CASSQGLWGEKLFF | TGTGCCAGCTCCCAAGGACTTTGGGGTGAAAAACTGTTTTTT
TRBJ1-2 | NA | TRBD1 | TRBV5-1 | CASSVGGGAFDYGYTF | TGCGCCAGCAGCGTTGGAGGGGGCGCTTTTGACTATGGCTACACCTTC
TRBJ1-1 | NA | TRBD1 | TRBV7-3 | CASSERTGQNTEAFF | TGTGCCAGCAGCGAGCGGACAGGGCAGAACACTGAAGCTTTCTTT
TRBJ2-4 | NA | TRBD2 | TRBV11-2 | CASSLVPAGVGKNIQYF | TGTGCCAGCAGCTTAGTACCAGCGGGAGTAGGCAAAAACATTCAGTACTTC
TRBJ1-1 | NA | NA | TRBV6-5 | CASKGYDTNTEAFF | TGTGCCAGCAAGGGGTACGACACGAACACTGAAGCTTTCTTT
TRBJ2-1 | once | TRBD1 | TRBV2 | CASTRDRPYNEQFF | TGTGCCAGCACCCGGGACAGACCCTACAATGAGCAGTTCTTC
TRBJ2-1 | NA | NA | TRBV7-6 | CASSRGPDRNEQFF | TGTGCCAGCAGCCGTGGGCCTGACAGGAATGAGCAGTTCTTC
TRBJ2-4 | NA | TRBD2 | TRBV2 | CASKSSGLAKNIQYF | TGTGCCAGCAAATCTAGCGGGCTAGCCAAAAACATTCAGTACTTC
TRBJ2-5 | NA | NA | TRBV19 | CASSIAVQETQYF | TGTGCCAGTAGTATAGCGGTACAAGAGACCCAGTACTTC
TRBJ2-5 | NA | NA | TRBV5-1 | CASSLGLGVRTSETQYF | TGCGCCAGCAGCTTGGGGCTAGGAGTGCGTACTAGCGAGACCCAGTACTTC
TRBJ2-1 | NA | TRBD2 | TRBV7-6 | CASSFKLAVYNEQFF | TGTGCCAGCAGCTTTAAGCTAGCGGTATACAATGAGCAGTTCTTC
TRBJ2-1 | NA | TRBD2 | TRBV11-1 | CASTLRAGGIYNEQFF | TGTGCCAGCACCCTTAGGGCGGGAGGGATCTACAATGAGCAGTTCTTC
TRBJ2-1 | NA | TRBD2 | TRBV7-2 | CASSFSGRALNEQFF | TGTGCCAGCAGCTTTAGCGGGAGGGCCCTCAATGAGCAGTTCTTC
TRBJ2-1 | NA | TRBD2 | TRBV13 | CASSTWRERGFSYNEQFF | TGTGCCAGCAGCACCTGGCGGGAGCGGGGTTTCTCCTACAATGAGCAGTTCTTC